The sequence of this T cell receptor beta chain was determined in a study of blood T cell repertoires in COVID-19. The overall study: The United States, Italy and Spain supplied acute and convalescent COVID-19 samples. From T cells, B-cell-depleted T cells, or PBMCs came the material, which was cDNA or gDNA.

Recruited during active infection, patients (from Seattle) were subsequently followed longitudinally. V shed 3 bases and J shed 4 bases, with 9 bases lying between them. The CDR3 sequence is 13 residues long. As originally analysed: Cell counts per sample came from amplifying reference gene primers. The data were produced by immunoSEQ multiplex PCR, yet TCRdb's version contains in-frame clones alone and is incomplete. V, J and clone size are taken as reported in that table, and D and trimming were inferred from the DNA itself. The table has tens of thousands of clones, about 90% seen once; the top ten hold approximately 0.56%.

This clonotype was obtained from a man between 50 and 59 years old with COVID-19, enrolled during active disease. Sequencing was done on a sample of peripheral blood. V usage is TRBV12-3 or TRBV12-4 and J usage is TRBJ1-1; TRBD1 might be the D (5 bases). In nucleotides, the CDR3 is TGTGCCAGCAGTTTCCAGGGCGGCACTGAAGCTTTCTTT. Its translation is CASSFQGGTEAFF.